The rows below give T cell receptor beta chains drawn from one sample of a study of CD8+ T cells in alopecia areata. The protocol was immunoSEQ multiplex PCR, while the TCRdb copy is restricted to in-frame clones and leaves out a portion. The repertoire holds more than 200,000 clones, roughly 40% seen once, with over 2.5% in the top ten. The input for sequencing was CD4+ T cells sorted from blood, taken at approximately week 37, from a patient treated with tofacitinib. Receptors were obtained from a human donor with alopecia areata. Each CDR3 is given with its conserved first and last residue. A D gene is named only where the DNA matches it firmly. Part of the rows lack a size; the others show once, few, many or a class for expanded clones.

j_gene | v_gene | abundance | d_gene | CDR3aa | CDR3nt
TRBJ2-4 | TRBV29-1 | NA | TRBD1 | CSVDVGQVAKNIQYF | TGCAGCGTTGATGTGGGACAGGTAGCCAAAAACATTCAGTACTTC
TRBJ1-2 | TRBV7-2 | NA | NA | CASTRGYNYGYTF | TGTGCCAGCACCCGGGGGTATAACTATGGCTACACCTTC
TRBJ2-1 | TRBV7-2 | many | NA | CASSPAGSYNEQFF | TGTGCCAGCAGCCCAGCCGGCTCCTACAATGAGCAGTTCTTC
TRBJ2-3 | TRBV7-2 | NA | TRBD1 | CASSSRQGRSTDTQYF | TGTGCCAGCAGCTCTCGACAGGGAAGGAGCACAGATACGCAGTATTTT
TRBJ1-2 | TRBV28 | NA | TRBD1 | CASSQGDGYTF | TGTGCCAGCAGCCAGGGGGATGGCTACACCTTC
TRBJ2-5 | TRBV5-4 | NA | NA | CASSPDLYQETQYF | TGTGCCAGCAGCCCGGATCTGTACCAAGAGACCCAGTACTTC
TRBJ2-7 | TRBV30 | few | NA | CAWRGRGRYEQYF | TGTGCCTGGAGAGGCAGGGGCCGCTACGAGCAGTACTTC
TRBJ2-7 | TRBV7-2 | NA | NA | CASSLGQPSYEQYF | TGTGCCAGCAGCTTAGGGCAGCCCTCCTACGAGCAGTACTTC
TRBJ1-1 | TRBV6-1 | NA | TRBD1 | CASSVTGEYTEAFF | TGTGCCAGCAGTGTGACAGGGGAGTACACTGAAGCTTTCTTT
TRBJ2-3 | TRBV28 | NA | NA | CASSLLGYTDTQYF | TGTGCCAGCAGTTTACTTGGTTACACAGATACGCAGTATTTT
TRBJ2-7 | TRBV28 | many | NA | CASSFGRDDEQYF | TGTGCCAGCAGTTTCGGCAGGGATGACGAGCAGTACTTC
TRBJ1-2 | TRBV4-1 | NA | NA | CASSSGSQRGYTF | TGCGCCAGCAGCTCCGGCAGCCAACGTGGCTACACCTTC
TRBJ2-5 | TRBV25-1 | few | NA | CASGGTGRTQYF | TGTGCCAGCGGAGGGACCGGCCGGACCCAGTACTTC
TRBJ2-3 | TRBV29-1 | NA | NA | CSVEANTDTQYF | TGCAGCGTTGAGGCTAACACAGATACGCAGTATTTT
TRBJ2-5 | TRBV28 | NA | NA | CASSRETQYF | TGTGCCAGCAGTAGGGAGACCCAGTACTTC
TRBJ2-1 | TRBV29-1 | few | TRBD2 | CSVVAGGGDEQFF | TGCAGCGTTGTAGCGGGAGGGGGAGACGAGCAGTTCTTC
TRBJ1-1 | TRBV30 | NA | NA | CAWRLGRNTEAFF | TGTGCCTGGAGGTTGGGACGGAACACTGAAGCTTTCTTT
TRBJ2-7 | TRBV7-2 | NA | TRBD1 | CASSFDRVSYEQYF | TGTGCCAGCAGCTTTGACAGGGTCAGCTACGAGCAGTACTTC
TRBJ2-5 | TRBV29-1 | NA | NA | CSVGLSGETQYF | TGCAGCGTTGGACTTTCAGGAGAGACCCAGTACTTC
TRBJ1-5 | TRBV5-5 | NA | NA | CASSRTLVGNQPQHF | TGTGCCAGCAGCAGGACCCTCGTAGGGAATCAGCCCCAGCATTTT
TRBJ2-3 | TRBV2 | few | TRBD2 | CASSPTGGDSTDTQYF | TGTGCCAGCAGCCCGACGGGGGGTGATAGCACAGATACGCAGTATTTT
TRBJ1-2 | TRBV29-1 | NA | NA | CSAGRGIYGYTF | TGCAGCGCCGGAAGGGGAATCTATGGCTACACCTTC
TRBJ2-1 | TRBV12-5 | NA | NA | CASGRGLTGDEQFF | TGTGCTAGTGGCCGAGGACTGACCGGGGATGAGCAGTTCTTC
TRBJ1-2 | TRBV14 | NA | NA | CASSQGGGHLRYTF | TGTGCCAGCAGCCAAGGAGGGGGACATCTTCGCTACACCTTC
TRBJ1-1 | TRBV29-1 | NA | TRBD1 | CSVLGETGRPEAFF | TGCAGCGTTCTGGGGGAGACAGGGCGACCTGAAGCTTTCTTT
TRBJ1-1 | TRBV18 | NA | NA | CASSQNWGPDTEAFF | TGTGCCAGCTCCCAGAATTGGGGCCCGGACACTGAAGCTTTCTTT
TRBJ1-5 | TRBV28 | NA | NA | CASTPGGYSNQPQHF | TGTGCCAGCACCCCCGGGGGTTATAGCAATCAGCCCCAGCATTTT
TRBJ2-2 | TRBV11-2 | NA | NA | CASSLDGRNTGELFF | TGTGCCAGCAGCTTAGATGGACGGAACACCGGGGAGCTGTTTTTT
TRBJ1-1 | TRBV27 | NA | NA | CASSLRHSNTEAFF | TGTGCCAGCAGTTTGCGACACTCGAACACTGAAGCTTTCTTT
TRBJ2-7 | TRBV7-2 | few | NA | CASSLGGEAVYEQYF | TGTGCCAGCAGCTTAGGGGGCGAGGCTGTCTACGAGCAGTACTTC
TRBJ2-1 | TRBV11-2 | NA | NA | CASSLVPSGRNYNEQFF | TGTGCCAGCAGCTTAGTTCCCAGTGGCAGAAACTACAATGAGCAGTTCTTC
TRBJ2-7 | TRBV10-3 | few | NA | CAHAEGTAYEQYF | TGTGCCCACGCGGAGGGCACGGCCTACGAGCAGTACTTC
TRBJ1-1 | TRBV28 | NA | NA | CASSLWEAVNTEAFF | TGTGCCAGCAGTTTATGGGAGGCAGTAAACACTGAAGCTTTCTTT
TRBJ2-7 | TRBV29-1 | once | TRBD2 | CSVAGGSPTGSSYEQYF | TGCAGCGTTGCTGGCGGGAGTCCAACGGGCTCCTCCTACGAGCAGTACTTC
TRBJ2-1 | TRBV7-2 | NA | NA | CASSPMGGNEQFF | TGTGCCAGCAGCCCGATGGGGGGCAATGAGCAGTTCTTC
TRBJ1-2 | TRBV27 | NA | TRBD1 | CASTIKEGAGGYTF | TGTGCCAGCACCATCAAGGAGGGGGCTGGGGGCTACACCTTC
TRBJ1-1 | TRBV19 | few | NA | CASSVPPSSNAFF | TGTGCCAGTAGCGTACCACCATCTTCGAACGCTTTCTTT
TRBJ2-7 | TRBV4-3 | few | TRBD1 | CASSLPGQRYEQYF | TGCGCCAGCAGCCTACCGGGACAGAGATACGAGCAGTACTTC
TRBJ2-3 | TRBV5-4 | few | TRBD2 | CASSSGLAGALGGSDTQYF | TGTGCCAGCAGCTCCGGACTAGCGGGGGCCCTAGGGGGGTCAGATACGCAGTATTTT
TRBJ2-7 | TRBV4-2 | few | TRBD2 | CASSTRLAGLYEQYF | TGTGCCAGCAGCACCCGACTAGCGGGACTATACGAGCAGTACTTC
TRBJ1-2 | TRBV25-1 | NA | NA | CASSEGPATYGYTF | TGTGCCAGCAGTGAAGGTCCAGCGACCTATGGCTACACCTTC
TRBJ2-5 | TRBV6-5 | NA | TRBD2 | CASSKLAGGETQYF | TGTGCCAGCAGTAAACTAGCGGGAGGCGAGACCCAGTACTTC
TRBJ2-7 | TRBV29-1 | few | NA | CSVKRLAPYEQYF | TGCAGCGTTAAACGGCTAGCGCCCTACGAGCAGTACTTC
TRBJ2-3 | TRBV4-3 | few | NA | CASSQDVSTDTQYF | TGCGCCAGCAGCCAAGATGTTAGCACAGATACGCAGTATTTT
TRBJ2-5 | TRBV7-8 | many | TRBD2 | CASSFQPRGAQYF | TGTGCCAGCAGCTTTCAACCTCGGGGGGCCCAGTACTTC
TRBJ2-5 | TRBV2 | once | NA | CASRTETQYF | TGTGCCAGCAGAACAGAGACCCAGTACTTC
TRBJ2-2 | TRBV29-1 | few | NA | CSVLGDGGKPGELFF | TGCAGCGTTCTCGGTGATGGGGGGAAGCCCGGGGAGCTGTTTTTT
TRBJ2-3 | TRBV2 | NA | NA | CASRDLPLTDTQYF | TGTGCCAGCAGGGACCTGCCTCTCACAGATACGCAGTATTTT
TRBJ2-3 | TRBV10-3 | NA | TRBD1 | CAINQGQGPTDTQYF | TGTGCCATCAATCAGGGACAGGGACCCACAGATACGCAGTATTTT
TRBJ2-5 | TRBV20-1 | NA | NA | CSATPDETQYF | TGCAGTGCTACGCCTGATGAGACCCAGTACTTC
TRBJ1-2 | TRBV4-3 | NA | NA | CASSPRTGNYGYTF | TGCGCCAGCAGCCCCCGCACAGGGAACTATGGCTACACCTTC
TRBJ1-4 | TRBV19 | NA | NA | CASSRPGKLFF | TGTGCCAGTAGTCGTCCCGGAAAACTGTTTTTT
TRBJ2-1 | TRBV7-2 | NA | NA | CASSLLGSQDNEQFF | TGTGCCAGCAGCTTATTGGGATCGCAGGACAATGAGCAGTTCTTC
TRBJ2-5 | TRBV30 | NA | NA | CAWSRHSETQYF | TGTGCCTGGAGTAGACATAGTGAGACCCAGTACTTC
TRBJ2-4 | TRBV15 | NA | NA | CATSRDRTAGRGNIQYF | TGTGCCACCAGCAGAGATCGGACCGCCGGGCGTGGAAACATTCAGTACTTC
TRBJ2-5 | TRBV27 | NA | NA | CASRRQETQYF | TGTGCCAGCAGACGCCAAGAGACCCAGTACTTC
TRBJ2-1 | TRBV9 | many | NA | CASGQYNEQFF | TGTGCCAGCGGGCAGTACAATGAGCAGTTCTTC
TRBJ2-2 | TRBV2 | few | NA | CASRRGSHSPGELFF | TGTGCCAGCAGACGAGGCTCCCACAGTCCCGGGGAGCTGTTTTTT
TRBJ2-7 | TRBV6-6 | NA | TRBD2 | CASSYLSGVHEQYF | TGTGCCAGCAGTTACCTCAGCGGGGTGCACGAGCAGTACTTC
TRBJ1-1 | TRBV7-6 | NA | TRBD1 | CASSLQGAQTEAFF | TGTGCCAGCAGCTTACAGGGGGCGCAAACTGAAGCTTTCTTT